This record looks at one T cell receptor (beta chain) sequence and its context. These data come from a study of long-term antiretroviral therapy in people with HIV. Survey level was the resolution at which the v3.0 immunoSEQ assay ran. Generated by immunoSEQ multiplex PCR, the TCRdb table keeps only in-frame clones and is missing some. The table lists about 33,000 clones, around three quarters of them singletons. CDR1 and CDR2 from the germline V gene are ENHRY and SYGVKD. Trimming took off 0 bases at V and 2 bases at J, with 14 bases between the two ends. The CDR3 runs 16 residues. The specimen comprised unsorted PBMCs, sampled 2 years after starting antiretroviral therapy. The V and J genes are TRBV10-3 and TRBJ2-7; D is perhaps TRBD1 (6 bases). This TCR was recovered from a woman in her forties or fifties with HIV. The CDR3 DNA sequence: TGTGCCATCAGTGAGTCGACAGGACCGCCTCCCTACGAGCAGTACTTC. Translated: CAISESTGPPPYEQYF.